The T cell receptor beta chain under discussion was sequenced for a study of shared clonotypes between healthy human individuals (dated by TCRdb to the early 2020s). Regarding the complete study: A couple of women and three men aged 18 to 49 years were included in the cohort. Leukapheresis yielded between about 0.94 and 10 billion PBMCs per donor. To increase sequencing depth and limit assay-specific biases, TCR repertoire library preparation and sequencing were carried out by different laboratories using diverse techniques. For each donor, three plates each were used for CD4 naive and CD4 memory, two plates were used for CD8 naive, and one plate was used for CD8 memory. Blood TCR repertoires of roughly five healthy adults were deeply sequenced to estimate repertoire size and the extent of clonotype sharing between individuals. General findings and caveats noted by the study authors: Sharing across several donors was observed for roughly 5% of naive CD4, about 3.2% of naive CD8, 2% to 2.5% of memory CD4, and around 0.44% of memory CD8 clonotypes. Even with the large sequencing depth, rarefaction of the sorted-subset datasets indicated that sequencing was incomplete. Only blood was sampled, and tissue TCR repertoires likely differ from those in blood. Higher generation probabilities were observed for clonotypes shared by all four sorted-subset donors than for non-shared clonotypes. Estimated clonotype richness was generally larger for naive than for memory subsets. Pairwise subsampling indicated that sequencing depth was expected to affect the degree of clonotype sharing among donors. Because the study included only a small number of donors, the genetic and exposure-history diversity represented was limited.

TCR CDR3 regions were amplified from genomic DNA by multiplex PCR using the deep immunoSEQ assay. Extracted genomic DNA from each cell subset was distributed evenly across all wells of several immunoSEQ 96-well plates, and each plate was treated as a replicate. Each replicate PCR for sorted subsets received around 210 ng genomic DNA, equal to about 29,000 T cell genomes. Purified libraries were measured with a Qubit 3.0 fluorometer, size-checked on a Bioanalyzer 2100, and measured again with the KAPA Library Quantification kit. Every immunoSEQ 96-well plate was sequenced on a separate single-read 150-cycle Illumina NextSeq 550 flow cell. In the original analysis: Because only junctional sequences without quality scores were contained in the immunoSEQ output, filtering matching that applied to full-length reads could not be performed. To assign V/J genes and CDR3, sequences were annotated using PyIR, a Python wrapper for IgBLAST v1.9, with IMGT germline references. Any read was removed if the V/J assignment was weak (E-value above 1e-6), the CDR3 was missing, or the read contained stop codons, out-of-frame junctions, or ambiguous translated residues. V3J clonotypes were defined as sequences sharing an identical inferred V gene, J gene, and CDR3 amino acid sequence. Percentage overlap between repertoires was computed as shared unique clonotypes divided by the size of the smaller repertoire. RTK rarefaction, the Chao1 estimator, and Recon v2.1 estimates of unobserved clonotypes were used to assess repertoire richness. For all TCRbeta clonotypes obtained by the gDNA method from four donors, generation probabilities were computed with OLGA. TCRdb's version of the immuneACCESS table is confined to in-frame rearrangements and falls short of the full clone set. An unresolved V gene accounts for under half of the shortfall where checked; the remainder is of unknown origin. Clone size and the V and J calls come from that table; the DNA yielded D and trimming. The table for this sample lists around 1.9 million clones; 85% to 95% of them were counted only once. Around 1.7% of the sample lies in the top ten.

For the CD8 naive samples, CD45RO-negative cells were positively selected for CCR7, yielding a CD45RA+CCR7+ population from which TemRA cells were excluded. Donors were healthy HIV-negative adults with no recently reported acute infections or vaccinations. Every donor was a Caucasian adult living in Nashville, Tennessee, USA. Blood was collected by leukapheresis, and PBMCs were isolated by Ficoll-Histopaque density gradient centrifugation and then cryopreserved in liquid nitrogen vapor phase. Analytical flow cytometry was used to check the purity and quantity of each magnetically sorted T cell population. Genomic DNA was isolated from each sorted fraction and quantified by UV absorbance on a Nanodrop 2000c. Details on this clone: The antigen this receptor binds is unknown. Base qualities are not provided; no much larger clone lies one nucleotide away.

V is shortened by 3 bases, J by 6 bases, and the region joining them spans 12 bases. The germline V gene gives CDR1 as MDHEN and CDR2 as SYDVKM. Spanning cysteine to phenylalanine, the CDR3 consists of 14 amino acids. This entry keeps only the CDR3 DNA: 42 bases, framed from base 1. The sequence came from a young man in good health. Some clones in this sample may be carry-over from other donors' samples. This receptor chain uses TRBV28 and TRBJ2-1; no confident D gene assignment can be made. Sequences were obtained from naive CD8+ T cells from PBMCs. The sample's cell subset or site label, decoded: CD45RA+CCR7+. The bases read TGTGCCAGCAGTTTGCCGGTGACGGGCAATGAGCAGTTCTTC. It codes for CASSLPVTGNEQFF.